A selection of T cell receptor beta chains follows, all from one sample in a study of neurological immune-mediated disorders. TCRdb passed the 5' RACE reads through MiXCR, listing each CDR3 protein once. Among approximately 46,000 distinct CDR3 sequences listed, 10% were seen once. Sequenced sample: PBMCs. All receptors derive from a woman aged 40 to 50 in good health. Both conserved end residues are part of each CDR3. Fields, in order: V gene, J gene, D gene, clone size, CDR3 DNA, CDR3 protein. D genes are given only for firm matches. Clone size is given for some rows only: seen once, a few or many times, or a class if the clone is expanded.

V gene: TRBV5-1
J gene: TRBJ1-2
D gene: TRBD1
clone size: many
CDR3 DNA: TGCGCCAGCAGCTTAAACACTTTGACAGGGGACTATGGCTACACCTTC
CDR3 protein: CASSLNTLTGDYGYTF

V gene: TRBV6-5
J gene: TRBJ2-3
D gene: TRBD2
clone size: NA
CDR3 DNA: TGTGCCAGCAGTACCGGGACTATCACAGATACGCAGTATTTT
CDR3 protein: CASSTGTITDTQYF

V gene: TRBV7-3
J gene: TRBJ2-5
D gene: NA
clone size: many
CDR3 DNA: TGTGCCACCGGTGGGGGGAGCGGGGAGACCCAGTACTTC
CDR3 protein: CATGGGSGETQYF

V gene: TRBV4-3
J gene: TRBJ2-5
D gene: NA
clone size: many
CDR3 DNA: TGCGCCAGCAGCCAACAATTGGACAGCCTGAGGAAGACCCAGTACTTC
CDR3 protein: CASSQQLDSLRKTQYF

V gene: TRBV12-3/TRBV12-4
J gene: TRBJ1-2
D gene: TRBD1
clone size: many
CDR3 DNA: TGTGCCAGCAGTCGAACGGTAGGACAGGCGGGCTACACCTTC
CDR3 protein: CASSRTVGQAGYTF

V gene: TRBV6-4
J gene: TRBJ2-1
D gene: TRBD2
clone size: many
CDR3 DNA: TGTGCCAGCAGTCCAACTAGCGGGAGAGGTAATGAGCAGTTCTTC
CDR3 protein: CASSPTSGRGNEQFF

V gene: TRBV27
J gene: TRBJ2-1
D gene: NA
clone size: NA
CDR3 DNA: TGTGCCAGCAGTTTGTCACCAGTCAATGAGCAGTTCTTC
CDR3 protein: CASSLSPVNEQFF

V gene: TRBV6-1
J gene: TRBJ1-2
D gene: NA
clone size: many
CDR3 DNA: TGTGCCAGCAGTGTAGCAGAAAACTATGGCTACACCTTC
CDR3 protein: CASSVAENYGYTF

V gene: TRBV7-2
J gene: TRBJ1-6
D gene: NA
clone size: many
CDR3 DNA: TGTGCCAGCAGCTTAGAGGCAGGGCGGGATTCACCCCTCCACTTT
CDR3 protein: CASSLEAGRDSPLHF

V gene: TRBV10-3
J gene: TRBJ1-5
D gene: NA
clone size: NA
CDR3 DNA: TGTGCCATCAGTGAGAGGTTGGCAGGTTCCGATCAGCCCCAGCATTTT
CDR3 protein: CAISERLAGSDQPQHF

V gene: TRBV4-1
J gene: TRBJ2-7
D gene: TRBD2
clone size: many
CDR3 DNA: TGCGCCAGCAGTCGGGGGGGGTCCTACTACGAGCAGTACTTC
CDR3 protein: CASSRGGSYYEQYF

V gene: TRBV29-1
J gene: TRBJ1-2
D gene: NA
clone size: many
CDR3 DNA: TGCAGCGTTGAAGAACTTAGCTTGGGCTACACCTTC
CDR3 protein: CSVEELSLGYTF

V gene: TRBV10-2
J gene: TRBJ2-2
D gene: TRBD2
clone size: many
CDR3 DNA: TGCGCCAGCACCGATAGCGGGAGGGCCCACACCGGGGAGCTGTTTTTT
CDR3 protein: CASTDSGRAHTGELFF

V gene: TRBV7-2
J gene: TRBJ1-5
D gene: NA
clone size: many
CDR3 DNA: TGTGCCAGCAGCTTAGTAGGATTCAGCAATCAGCCCCAGCATTTT
CDR3 protein: CASSLVGFSNQPQHF

V gene: TRBV7-2
J gene: TRBJ1-1
D gene: NA
clone size: many
CDR3 DNA: TGTGCCAGCAGCTTTTCAGACACTGAAGCTTTCTTT
CDR3 protein: CASSFSDTEAFF

V gene: TRBV27
J gene: TRBJ2-1
D gene: TRBD1
clone size: many
CDR3 DNA: TGTGCCAGCAACCCCCTCCGGGACAGGGGGTTGGATGAGCAGTTCTTC
CDR3 protein: CASNPLRDRGLDEQFF

V gene: TRBV6-1
J gene: TRBJ1-1
D gene: TRBD1
clone size: many
CDR3 DNA: TGTGCCAGCAGCTCGACAGGGATGAACACTGAAGCTTTCTTT
CDR3 protein: CASSSTGMNTEAFF

V gene: TRBV6-5
J gene: TRBJ1-2
D gene: NA
clone size: many
CDR3 DNA: TGTGCCAGCAGTCCACAGGGATATGGCTACACCTTC
CDR3 protein: CASSPQGYGYTF

V gene: TRBV4-2
J gene: TRBJ2-4
D gene: TRBD1
clone size: many
CDR3 DNA: TGTGCCAGCAGCCAAGCTGGGACAGGGAGGGTGTACATTCAGTACTTC
CDR3 protein: CASSQAGTGRVYIQYF

V gene: TRBV10-3
J gene: TRBJ1-2
D gene: NA
clone size: NA
CDR3 DNA: TGTGCCATCAGTGATCCGGGCGATGCGACCGGCTACACCTTC
CDR3 protein: CAISDPGDATGYTF

V gene: TRBV9
J gene: TRBJ1-3
D gene: NA
clone size: many
CDR3 DNA: TGTGCCAGCAGCGTAGACAGCTCTGGAAACACCATATATTTT
CDR3 protein: CASSVDSSGNTIYF

V gene: TRBV20-1
J gene: TRBJ2-1
D gene: NA
clone size: many
CDR3 DNA: TGCAGTGCTAGAGGGGTCAGAAGGAATGAGCAGTTCTTC
CDR3 protein: CSARGVRRNEQFF

V gene: TRBV5-1
J gene: TRBJ2-1
D gene: NA
clone size: many
CDR3 DNA: TGCGCCAGCAGCTTGGGGGGCTATTCCGGGAATGAGCAGTTCTTC
CDR3 protein: CASSLGGYSGNEQFF

V gene: TRBV25-1
J gene: TRBJ1-1
D gene: NA
clone size: few
CDR3 DNA: TGTGCCAGCAGCGATGGGGTTCTTAACACTGAAGCTTTCTTT
CDR3 protein: CASSDGVLNTEAFF

V gene: TRBV5-5
J gene: TRBJ1-2
D gene: TRBD1
clone size: many
CDR3 DNA: TGTGCCAGCAGCTTAAGTTCGACAGGGCACTTCAACTATGGCTACACCTTC
CDR3 protein: CASSLSSTGHFNYGYTF

V gene: TRBV5-6
J gene: TRBJ2-3
D gene: TRBD2
clone size: many
CDR3 DNA: TGTGCCAGCAGCTTTTTAGCGGGTTACACAGATACGCAGTATTTT
CDR3 protein: CASSFLAGYTDTQYF

V gene: TRBV7-3
J gene: TRBJ2-2
D gene: NA
clone size: medium-sized
CDR3 DNA: TGTGCCAGCAGCCCCCAAGGGGCTCCCGGGGAGCTGTTTTTT
CDR3 protein: CASSPQGAPGELFF

V gene: TRBV6-5
J gene: TRBJ1-2
D gene: NA
clone size: many
CDR3 DNA: TGTGCCAGCAGTTACTCAAGCCAGGGGATTACCTATGGCTACACCTTC
CDR3 protein: CASSYSSQGITYGYTF

V gene: TRBV19
J gene: TRBJ1-1
D gene: TRBD1
clone size: few
CDR3 DNA: TGTGCCAGTAGAGAGAACAGGGGGAACACTGAAGCTTTCTTT
CDR3 protein: CASRENRGNTEAFF

V gene: TRBV14
J gene: TRBJ2-1
D gene: TRBD2
clone size: few
CDR3 DNA: TGTGCCAGCAGCCTCGGGAGCGGGAGGCCCTGGAGCTCCTACAATGAGCAGTTCTTC
CDR3 protein: CASSLGSGRPWSSYNEQFF

V gene: TRBV7-2
J gene: TRBJ1-1
D gene: TRBD1
clone size: many
CDR3 DNA: TGTGCCAGCAGCCCTGACAGGGGTTGGAACACTGAAGCTTTCTTT
CDR3 protein: CASSPDRGWNTEAFF

V gene: TRBV25-1
J gene: TRBJ1-2
D gene: NA
clone size: many
CDR3 DNA: TGTGCCAGCAGTGAATCTTATGGCGGATACTATGGCTACACCTTC
CDR3 protein: CASSESYGGYYGYTF

V gene: TRBV7-2
J gene: TRBJ2-5
D gene: TRBD1
clone size: NA
CDR3 DNA: TGTGCCAGCAGCCTTAACCTCAGGGGGCGGGAGACCCAGTACTTC
CDR3 protein: CASSLNLRGRETQYF

V gene: TRBV12-3/TRBV12-4
J gene: TRBJ2-1
D gene: TRBD1
clone size: many
CDR3 DNA: TGTGCCAGCAGTTCGGGACAGGCTTCTGACAATGAGCAGTTCTTC
CDR3 protein: CASSSGQASDNEQFF